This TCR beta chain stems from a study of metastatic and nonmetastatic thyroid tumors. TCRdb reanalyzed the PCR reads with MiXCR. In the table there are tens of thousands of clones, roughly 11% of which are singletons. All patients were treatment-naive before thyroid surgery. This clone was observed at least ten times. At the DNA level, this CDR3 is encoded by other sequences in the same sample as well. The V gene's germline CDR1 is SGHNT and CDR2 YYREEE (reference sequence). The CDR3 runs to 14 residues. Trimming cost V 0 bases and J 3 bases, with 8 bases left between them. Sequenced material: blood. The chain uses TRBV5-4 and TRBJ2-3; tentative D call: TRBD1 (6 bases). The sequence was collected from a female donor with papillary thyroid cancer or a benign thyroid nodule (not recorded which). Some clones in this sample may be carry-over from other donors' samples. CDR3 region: CASSLVDRTDTQYF. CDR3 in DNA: TGTGCCAGCAGCTTGGTTGACAGGACAGATACGCAGTATTTT.